This T cell receptor (beta chain) was profiled in a study of shared clonotypes between healthy human individuals. Per germline, CDR1 SGHNT and CDR2 YYREEE (reference sequence). V shed 2 bases and J shed 8 bases, with 7 bases lying between them. The CDR3 spans 11 residues. Healthy and HIV-negative, the adult donors had no recent acute infections or vaccinations. Here immunoSEQ multiplex PCR was the method, and the copy in TCRdb shows in-frame clones only, minus some. The sample has over a million clones, roughly 97% seen once. The receptor comes from a man younger than 40 in good health. The chain couples TRBV5-4 to TRBJ1-2; D gene ambiguous. Sequencing was carried out using naive CD4+ T cells sorted from blood. Documented subset: CD45RA+ positively selected. CDR3 bases: TGTGCCAGCAGCTTCTGGTCCGGCTACACCTTC. It specifies CASSFWSGYTF.